A selection of T cell receptor beta chains follows, all from one sample in a study of T cells in tuberculosis. Sequencing used immunoSEQ multiplex PCR; TCRdb keeps in-frame clones, though not all of them. The repertoire holds around 45,000 clones, with roughly 94% as singletons. What was sequenced was PBMCs. Receptors originate from a donor aged 5-35 years with latent tuberculosis or without tuberculosis infection. Some clones in this sample may be carry-over from other donors' samples. CDR3s include the opening cysteine and the closing phenylalanine or tryptophan. The D gene is left open where the match is weak. Clone size is given for some rows only: seen once, a few or many times, or a class if the clone is expanded.

-	-	TRBV28	TRBJ2-7	CASSLWTVSPYEQYF	TGTGCCAGCAGTTTATGGACAGTAAGTCCCTACGAGCAGTACTTC
-	-	TRBV11-3	TRBJ2-7	CASSAGAYEQYF	TGTGCCAGCAGCGCTGGGGCTTACGAGCAGTACTTC
TRBD2	-	TRBV7-8	TRBJ2-1	CASSRGLAGSSYNEQFF	TGTGCCAGCAGCCGAGGACTAGCGGGGAGCTCCTACAATGAGCAGTTCTTC
TRBD1	-	TRBV5-3	TRBJ1-4	CARSGGQGGNEKLFF	TGTGCCAGAAGCGGGGGACAGGGAGGTAATGAAAAACTGTTTTTT
TRBD1	-	TRBV18	TRBJ2-7	CASSPPTGASYEQYF	TGTGCCAGCTCACCACCGACAGGGGCGTCCTACGAGCAGTACTTC
-	-	TRBV29-1	TRBJ2-1	CSVESTGHSYNEQFF	TGCAGCGTTGAATCTACAGGGCACTCCTACAATGAGCAGTTCTTC
TRBD1	-	TRBV7-2	TRBJ1-4	CASSLAPGQGASEKLFF	TGTGCCAGCAGCTTAGCCCCGGGACAGGGGGCTAGTGAAAAACTGTTTTTT
-	-	TRBV7-2	TRBJ1-5	CASSSELQGQPQHF	TGTGCCAGCAGCTCAGAACTACAGGGTCAGCCCCAGCATTTT
-	-	TRBV28	TRBJ1-5	CASSFEYQPQHF	TGTGCCAGCAGTTTTGAGTATCAGCCCCAGCATTTT
TRBD2	-	TRBV5-6	TRBJ2-1	CASSIRLAGNNEQFF	TGTGCCAGCAGCATCCGACTAGCGGGAAACAATGAGCAGTTCTTC
TRBD2	-	TRBV18	TRBJ2-5	CASSPKLAGDGETQYF	TGTGCCAGCTCACCCAAACTAGCGGGAGATGGGGAGACCCAGTACTTC
-	-	TRBV5-1	TRBJ1-1	CASSLGDMLNTEAFF	TGCGCCAGCAGCTTGGGGGACATGCTGAACACTGAAGCTTTCTTT
-	-	TRBV4-3	TRBJ1-1	CASNLSTEAFF	TGCGCCAGCAACTTGAGCACTGAAGCTTTCTTT
TRBD1	-	TRBV6-5	TRBJ1-2	CASSPGQGIYGYTF	TGTGCCAGCAGTCCCGGACAGGGAATCTATGGCTACACCTTC
TRBD1	-	TRBV28	TRBJ2-7	CASTGQGPYEQYF	TGTGCCAGCACCGGACAGGGGCCCTACGAGCAGTACTTC
TRBD1	-	TRBV10-1	TRBJ2-2	CASKDRGHGELFF	TGCGCCAGCAAGGACAGGGGGCACGGGGAGCTGTTTTTT
TRBD2	-	TRBV4-3	TRBJ2-1	CASSLAYDWTSGSPQYNEQFF	TGCGCCAGCAGCCTAGCCTATGACTGGACTAGCGGGAGCCCCCAATACAATGAGCAGTTCTTC
-	-	TRBV5-1	TRBJ2-7	CASSAVQGLTLYEQYF	TGCGCCAGCAGCGCCGTTCAGGGTCTAACGTTGTACGAGCAGTACTTC
TRBD1	-	TRBV27	TRBJ1-2	CASSFRTGGNSNYGYTF	TGTGCCAGCAGTTTTAGAACAGGGGGGAACTCTAACTATGGCTACACCTTC
-	medium-sized	TRBV12-2	TRBJ1-5	CASRLCRLALISNQPQHF	TGTGCAAGTCGCTTATGCCGATTAGCCCTAATTAGCAATCAGCCCCAGCATTTT
-	-	TRBV18	TRBJ2-1	CASSPRETIYNEQFF	TGTGCCAGCTCACCCAGGGAAACTATCTACAATGAGCAGTTCTTC
-	-	TRBV4-1	TRBJ2-1	CASSHPGGSSYNEQFF	TGCGCCAGCAGCCATCCAGGGGGGAGCTCCTACAATGAGCAGTTCTTC
-	-	TRBV7-3	TRBJ1-1	CASSPGRMTEAFF	TGTGCCAGCAGCCCAGGGAGGATGACTGAAGCTTTCTTT
-	-	TRBV27	TRBJ2-5	CASGAGEETQYF	TGTGCCAGCGGGGCCGGAGAAGAGACCCAGTACTTC
-	-	TRBV7-2	TRBJ2-2	CASSLVRQPGRSGELFF	TGTGCCAGCAGCTTAGTGAGGCAGCCAGGGCGTTCCGGGGAGCTGTTTTTT